This T cell receptor (beta chain) emerged from a study of T cell responses to AZD1222 COVID-19 vaccine. The overall study: Both about-4-week and about-12-week second-dose recipients were combined. Study-level results: Variant regions that are unmutated are reportedly the target of nearly half of spike-specific TCRs. At study baseline, merely a handful of AZD1222 recipients were seropositive. Among the donors, most were white British and more were female, and clonal diversity was possibly underestimated.

Germline assignment: CDR1 SQVTM and CDR2 ANQGSEA. V was clipped by 0 bases and J by 4 bases; unmatched bases: 11. The length of the CDR3 is 17 residues. This clone was detected only once. What it binds is not known. Only in-frame clones appear in the TCRdb table, and some are missing; sequencing was by immunoSEQ multiplex PCR. The data hold fewer than 85,000 clones, with around nine tenths observed a single time. Sequencing used peripheral blood, obtained on day 0 of AZD1222 vaccination. The rearrangement links TRBV29-1 to TRBJ1-1; 10 bases are shared with TRBD1. This receptor was taken from an adult in good health. The CDR3 protein is CSVEDRKGTGASTEAFF. CDR3 DNA sequence: TGCAGCGTTGAAGATCGGAAGGGGACAGGGGCCAGCACTGAAGCTTTCTTT.